Presented here are 28 T cell receptor beta chains from one specimen sequenced in a study of cytomegalovirus exposure and HLA in healthy donors. Profiling relied on immunoSEQ multiplex PCR, and the TCRdb table lists in-frame clones only, not all of them. The sample holds 250,000 or so clones; roughly 90% are singletons and the top ten take 0.37%. The sequenced sample consisted of PBMCs. All receptors come from a woman aged 18-29 years in good health and CMV-seronegative.

J is TRBJ1-3 and V is TRBV11-2, with D unclear. CDR3 length: 17 residues. V was pared by 1 base and J by 0 bases, with 13 bases between. Germline CDR1 and CDR2: SGHAT and FQNNGV. The CDR3 region is CASSLVLGGYSGNTIYF. As DNA, the CDR3 is TGTGCCAGCAGCTTAGTCCTTGGCGGCTACTCTGGAAACACCATATATTTT.

The V and J genes are TRBV6-4 and TRBJ2-1; 8 bases are a match to TRBD2. The CDR3 consists of 15 residues. Germline V gene sequence: CDR1 MRHNA, CDR2 SNTAGT. Trimming took 2 bases from V and 8 from J; bases not matched to a gene: 8. The CDR3 spells CASSDDGGAEDEQFF. DNA of the CDR3: TGTGCCAGCAGTGACGACGGGGGGGCGGAGGATGAGCAGTTCTTC.

The J gene is TRBJ2-3, the V gene TRBV6-5; D gene unclear. Trimming cost V 5 bases and J 7 bases, with 10 bases left between them. From germline, CDR1 is MNHEY and CDR2 SVGAGI. This CDR3 contains 12 residues. The CDR3 region is CASSPRRNTQYF. The CDR3 DNA is TGTGCCAGCAGTCCGAGAAGAAATACGCAGTATTTT.

Only one count was recorded for this clone. This chain connects TRBV7-8 to TRBJ1-5, with TRBD1 identical over 9 bases. The length of the CDR3 is 15 residues. Germline lookup yields CDR1 SGHVS and CDR2 FQNEAQ. V lost 4 bases to trimming and J lost 4 bases; unmatched junction nucleotides: 5. The CDR3 region has the DNA TGTGCCAGCAGCTGGGGACAGGGTCGGAATCAGCCCCAGCATTTT. This translates into CASSWGQGRNQPQHF.

J is TRBJ1-3 and V is TRBV11-2; the match to TRBD1 covers 7 bases. The CDR3 has 15 amino acids. V lost 6 bases to trimming and J lost 8 bases; unmatched junction nucleotides: 13. Per germline, CDR1 SGHAT and CDR2 FQNNGV. CDR3: CASRLTGVSLDTIYF. The CDR3 region has the DNA TGTGCCAGCAGACTTACAGGGGTCTCTTTGGACACCATATATTTT.

The V gene is TRBV5-1, the J gene TRBJ2-3, with D hard to call. CDR3 length: 11 amino acids. Per the germline V gene, CDR1 is SGHRS and CDR2 is YFSETQ. V was pared by 2 bases and J by 5 bases, with 3 bases between. The CDR3: CASSFQDTQYF. The DNA of the CDR3 is TGCGCCAGCAGCTTTCAAGATACGCAGTATTTT.

The chain joins TRBV5-1 to TRBJ2-1; 9 nucleotides align to TRBD2. The CDR3 extends over 18 amino acids. V was pared by 4 bases and J by 0 bases, with 11 bases of the junction left unmatched. Germline V gives CDR1 SGHRS, CDR2 YFSETQ. This CDR3 is CASSPGWSGGTSYNEQFF. CDR3 DNA sequence: TGCGCCAGCAGCCCCGGGTGGAGCGGGGGGACCTCCTACAATGAGCAGTTCTTC.

V is TRBV2 and J is TRBJ1-2, with D possibly matching TRBD1 (6 bases). V was shortened by 4 bases and J by 7 bases, with 19 bases between the two germline ends. CDR1 SNHLY and CDR2 FYNNEI come from the germline V gene. This CDR3 contains 15 residues. CDR3 DNA sequence: TGTGCCAGCAGTGCCACCCTTCCAAGGGGGGGTGGCTACACCTTC. Amino acid sequence: CASSATLPRGGGYTF.

This clone was picked up one time. The chain carries TRBV7-9 and TRBJ1-2; 9 bases align to TRBD1. The CDR3 consists of 15 residues. Trimming took 3 bases from V and 3 from J; bases not matched to a gene: 5. Per germline, CDR1 SEHNR and CDR2 FQNEAQ (reference sequence). CDR3 bases: TGTGCCAGCAGCTTGGACAGGGGCCCTCACTATGGCTACACCTTC. Translating it yields CASSLDRGPHYGYTF.

The chain is built from TRBV6-6 and TRBJ2-7; D is possibly TRBD2 (6 bases). From germline, CDR1 is MNHNY and CDR2 SVGAGI (reference sequence). This CDR3 region has 15 residues. The ends were cut back, 5 bases at V and 4 bases at J, with 18 bases in the middle. CDR3 sequence (DNA): TGTGCCAGCAGTCACGGGGGTCAGGGTGTTTACGAGCAGTACTTC. Protein: CASSHGGQGVYEQYF.

This CDR3 reads CASSVGGGIAKNIQYF. As DNA, the CDR3 is TGTGCCAGCAGCGTAGGGGGCGGGATAGCCAAAAACATTCAGTACTTC. The chain joins TRBV9 to TRBJ2-4; D is perhaps TRBD2 (6 bases). This CDR3 spans 16 amino acids. With 0 bases removed from V and 0 bases from J, the gap between germline ends came to 10 bases. CDR1 and CDR2 from the germline V gene are SGDLS and YYNGEE.

The chain joins TRBV6-6 to TRBJ1-3; TRBD1 matches at 7 bases. With V trimmed by 5 bases and J by 1 base, 2 bases remained unmatched. The CDR3 length is 14 residues. The V gene's germline CDR1 is MNHNY and CDR2 SVGAGI (reference sequence). DNA for the CDR3: TGTGCCAGCAGTCCAGGGGGATCTGGAAACACCATATATTTT. It encodes CASSPGGSGNTIYF.

The rearrangement links TRBV29-1 to TRBJ2-7; D remains unclear. CDR1 and CDR2 from the germline V gene are SQVTM and ANQGSEA. The CDR3 runs 12 residues. The DNA for the CDR3 is TGCCCCTGGAAGGCAGAATACTACGAGCAGTACGTC. Protein: CPWKAEYYEQYV.

The genes are TRBV7-8 and TRBJ2-2; weak D call: TRBD2 (5 bases). The CDR3 is made up of 16 amino acids. CDR1 is SGHVS, CDR2 FQNEAQ, per germline. Trimming removed 4 bases from V and 4 bases from J, with 16 bases in between. The CDR3 protein is CASSSTGIPTTGELFF. CDR3 DNA: TGTGCCAGCAGCTCCACCGGGATCCCAACCACCGGGGAGCTGTTTTTT.

V and J are TRBV28 and TRBJ2-3; TRBD2 matches at 8 bases. Germline CDR1 is MDHEN and CDR2 is SYDVKM. Trimming took 4 bases from V and 0 from J; bases not matched to a gene: 6. The CDR3 contains 16 residues. In DNA, the CDR3 is TGTGCCAGCAGTTCGCAAGCGGGGGCTAGCACAGATACGCAGTATTTT. Its translation: CASSSQAGASTDTQYF.

The V gene is TRBV6-6, the J gene TRBJ2-1; the match to TRBD1 covers 9 bases. The CDR3 loop spans 14 amino acids. Germline V lookup: CDR1 MNHNY, CDR2 SVGAGI (reference sequence). The V gene end was trimmed by 5 bases and the J gene end by 7 bases; junction bases not matched to a gene: 6. Here the CDR3 reads CASSLGDRVNEQFF. The CDR3 nucleotides are TGTGCCAGCAGTCTGGGGGACAGGGTAAATGAGCAGTTCTTC.

This rearrangement joins TRBV2 to TRBJ2-7; tentatively, D is TRBD2 (5 bases). Germline V gives CDR1 SNHLY, CDR2 FYNNEI. The CDR3 is 13 residues long. The V and J ends lost 2 bases and 7 bases respectively, with 12 bases between them. The CDR3 sequence: CASSEYGVWEQYV. In DNA, the CDR3 is TGTGCCAGCAGTGAATACGGGGTGTGGGAGCAGTACGTC.

This sequence joins TRBV15 and TRBJ1-5, with D perhaps TRBD1 (6 bases). The CDR3 runs 16 residues. V shed 6 bases and J shed 4 bases, with 19 bases lying between them. Per the germline V gene, CDR1 is LNHNV and CDR2 is YYDKDF (reference sequence). CDR3 DNA sequence: TGTGCCACCAGTTGGGGGGGCGAGGGATCGAATCAGCCCCAGCATTTT. This sequence encodes CATSWGGEGSNQPQHF.

The gene calls are TRBV10-2 and TRBJ1-2; perhaps TRBD1 as D (6 bases). This CDR3 spans 15 amino acids. The germline V and J ends were trimmed by 3 bases and 6 bases, with 17 bases remaining between them. Germline CDR1 and CDR2: WSHSY and SAAADI. The CDR3 DNA reads as TGCGCCAGCAGTGATAACCCGGGGGGGGCGCATGGCTACACCTTC. It codes for CASSDNPGGAHGYTF.

The chain carries TRBV7-9 and TRBJ1-2; unclear D gene. Germline CDR1 reads SEHNR; CDR2 reads FQNEAQ (reference sequence). The CDR3 spans 13 residues. V was pared by 4 bases and J by 5 bases, with 11 bases between. The CDR3, as DNA: TGTGCCAGCAGCTCACAGCTCTCATATGGCTACACCTTC. It is translated as CASSSQLSYGYTF.

The CDR3 DNA is TGTGCCAGCAGCACAAAAGCCCCGGGACAGGATAACAATGAGCAGTTCTTC. Its translation is CASSTKAPGQDNNEQFF. The rearrangement joins TRBV21-1 to TRBJ2-1; the D call of TRBD1 is as the table states it, not checked on the DNA. TRBV21-1 is noted as a pseudogene. The CDR3 contains 17 residues.

The CDR3 DNA is TGTGCCAGCAGTTACGCGGGTGGCGGCTACACCTTC. It is translated as CASSYAGGGYTF. The chain carries TRBV6-5 and TRBJ1-2; D is unclear. This CDR3 comprises 12 residues. Germline assignment: CDR1 MNHEY and CDR2 SVGAGI. Between the trimmed V and J ends, which lost 2 bases and 8 bases, there was a span of 9 bases.

About this clone: With a much larger clone just one base away, this may be a read error. Other DNA sequences of this sample code for an identical CDR3. In DNA form, the CDR3 reads TGTGCCAGCAGTGACTCGGGAGCGCACACCGGGGAGCTGTTTTTT. This translates into CASSDSGAHTGELFF. The chain has TRBV6-4 and TRBJ2-2, with D possibly matching TRBD2 (5 bases). The CDR3 spans 15 residues. Germline V CDR1 and CDR2: MRHNA, SNTAGT. Trimming took off 0 bases at V and 3 bases at J, with 8 bases between the two ends.

This chain uses TRBV27 with TRBJ2-2, with a weak D call TRBD1 (6 bases). CDR1 MNHEY and CDR2 SMNVEV come from the germline V gene (reference sequence). The CDR3 contains 16 residues. V lost 5 bases and J 1 base, leaving 14 bases between the germline ends. The CDR3, as DNA: TGTGCCAGCAGTCCGTGGGACATGCAGAACACCGGGGAGCTGTTTTTT. Residues: CASSPWDMQNTGELFF.

The chain links TRBV5-4 to TRBJ1-2; 7 bases agree with TRBD1. V shed 3 bases, J shed 2 bases, and the junction held 4 bases outside the gene matches. The CDR3 contains 14 residues. Per the germline V gene, CDR1 is SGHNT and CDR2 is YYREEE (reference sequence). The CDR3 nucleotides read TGTGCCAGCAGCTACAACAGGGGAAACTATGGCTACACCTTC. The encoded protein is CASSYNRGNYGYTF.

This clone has a handful of counts. This chain uses TRBV5-1 with TRBJ1-6; the D gene is possibly TRBD1 (6 bases). Trimming stripped 2 bases from V and 8 bases from J, with 17 bases between. The CDR3 spans 16 residues. Germline loops: CDR1 SGHRS, CDR2 YFSETQ. The chain's CDR3 is CASSLLDRTPDSPLHF. The CDR3 DNA is TGCGCCAGCAGCTTATTAGACAGGACACCGGATTCACCCCTCCACTTT.

V gene TRBV10-2 combines with J gene TRBJ2-3, with D unclear. The V and J ends lost 5 bases and 0 bases respectively, with 12 bases between them. The CDR3 runs 15 residues. Germline V CDR1 and CDR2: WSHSY, SAAADI. The CDR3 DNA sequence: TGCGCCAGCAGTTCTCGGGTCCTAAGCACAGATACGCAGTATTTT. Translated, it gives CASSSRVLSTDTQYF.

The chain recombines TRBV6-5 with TRBJ2-5, with 7 bases aligning to TRBD2. Germline V CDR1 and CDR2: MNHEY, SVGAGI. The length of the CDR3 is 13 residues. V shed 4 bases and J 5 bases; nucleotides not matched to a gene: 4. Written as DNA, the CDR3 is TGTGCCAGCAGTTCCCGGGAGGTGGAGACCCAGTACTTC. Protein: CASSSREVETQYF.